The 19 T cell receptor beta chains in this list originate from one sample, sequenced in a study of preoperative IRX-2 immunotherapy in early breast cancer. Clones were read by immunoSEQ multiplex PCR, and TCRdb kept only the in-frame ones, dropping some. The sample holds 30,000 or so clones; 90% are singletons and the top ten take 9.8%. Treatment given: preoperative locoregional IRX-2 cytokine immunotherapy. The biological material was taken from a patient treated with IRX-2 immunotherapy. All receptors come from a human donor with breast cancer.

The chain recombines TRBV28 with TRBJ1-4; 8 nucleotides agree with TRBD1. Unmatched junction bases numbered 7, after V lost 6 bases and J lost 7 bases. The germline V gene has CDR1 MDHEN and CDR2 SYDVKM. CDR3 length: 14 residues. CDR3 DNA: TGTGCCAGCAGCGCCTGGGGGACAGGTGAAAAACTGTTTTTT. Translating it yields CASSAWGTGEKLFF.

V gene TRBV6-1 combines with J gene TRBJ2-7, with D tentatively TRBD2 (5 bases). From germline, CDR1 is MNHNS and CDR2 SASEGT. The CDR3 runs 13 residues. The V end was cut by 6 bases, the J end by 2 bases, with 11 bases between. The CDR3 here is CASREDWPYEQYF. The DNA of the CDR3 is TGTGCCAGCAGAGAGGACTGGCCCTACGAGCAGTACTTC.

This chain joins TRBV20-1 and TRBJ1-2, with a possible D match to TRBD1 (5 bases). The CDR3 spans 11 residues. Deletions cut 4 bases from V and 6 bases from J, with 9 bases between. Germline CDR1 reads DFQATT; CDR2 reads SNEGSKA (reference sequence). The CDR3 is CSATWGDGYTF. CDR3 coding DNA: TGCAGTGCTACCTGGGGGGATGGCTACACCTTC.

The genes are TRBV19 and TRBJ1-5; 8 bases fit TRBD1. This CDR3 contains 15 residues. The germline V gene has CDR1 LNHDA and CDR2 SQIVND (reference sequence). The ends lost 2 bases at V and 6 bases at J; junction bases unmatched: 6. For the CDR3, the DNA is TGTGCCAGTAGTATACGGCAGGGGGCCGTTCAGCCCCAGCATTTT. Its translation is CASSIRQGAVQPQHF.

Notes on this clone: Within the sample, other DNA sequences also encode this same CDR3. The CDR3 sequence: CASSRTDRLKAFF. CDR3 bases: TGTGCCAGCAGCCGAACGGACAGGTTAAAAGCTTTCTTT. The genes are TRBV28 and TRBJ1-1; 7 bases agree with TRBD1. The CDR3 extends over 13 amino acids. The J segment lost 9 bases and the V segment lost 6 bases, leaving 10 bases of the junction unmatched. The germline V gene encodes CDR1 MDHEN and CDR2 SYDVKM.

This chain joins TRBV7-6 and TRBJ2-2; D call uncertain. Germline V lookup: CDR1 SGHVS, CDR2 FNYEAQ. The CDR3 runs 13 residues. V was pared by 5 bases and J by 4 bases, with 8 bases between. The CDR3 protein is CASSALATGELFF. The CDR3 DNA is TGTGCCAGCAGCGCTCTTGCCACCGGGGAGCTGTTTTTT.

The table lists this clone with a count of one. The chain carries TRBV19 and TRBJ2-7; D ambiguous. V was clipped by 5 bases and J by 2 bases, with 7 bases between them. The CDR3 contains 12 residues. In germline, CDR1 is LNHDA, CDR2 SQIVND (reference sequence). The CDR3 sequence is CASSSKTYEQYF. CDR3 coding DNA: TGTGCCAGTAGTTCCAAAACCTACGAGCAGTACTTC.

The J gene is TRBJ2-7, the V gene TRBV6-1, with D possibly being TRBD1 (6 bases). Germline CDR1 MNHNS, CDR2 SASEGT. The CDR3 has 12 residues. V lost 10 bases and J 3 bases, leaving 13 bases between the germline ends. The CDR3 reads CATNTGSYEQYF. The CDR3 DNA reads TGTGCCACAAATACAGGGAGCTACGAGCAGTACTTC.

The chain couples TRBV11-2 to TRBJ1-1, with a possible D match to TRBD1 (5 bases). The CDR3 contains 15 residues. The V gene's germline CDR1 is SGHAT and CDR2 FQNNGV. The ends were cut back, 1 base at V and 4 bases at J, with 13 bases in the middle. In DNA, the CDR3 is TGTGCCAGCAGCTTAGTCCGGGGGGGGACCACTGAAGCTTTCTTT. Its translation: CASSLVRGGTTEAFF.

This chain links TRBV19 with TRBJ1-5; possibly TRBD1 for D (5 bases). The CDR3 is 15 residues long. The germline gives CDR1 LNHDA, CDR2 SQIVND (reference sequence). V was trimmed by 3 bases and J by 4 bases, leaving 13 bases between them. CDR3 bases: TGTGCCAGTAGTATGGGTCAGGGAGGAAATCAGCCCCAGCATTTT. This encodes CASSMGQGGNQPQHF.

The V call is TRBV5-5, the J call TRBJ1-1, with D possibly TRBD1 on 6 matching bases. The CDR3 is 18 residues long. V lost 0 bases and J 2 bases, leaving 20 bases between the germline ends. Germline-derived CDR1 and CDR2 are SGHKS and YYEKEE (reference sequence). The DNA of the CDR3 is TGTGCCAGCAGCTTGGTTCTTACGGGGGCCTCCTCTAACACTGAAGCTTTCTTT. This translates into CASSLVLTGASSNTEAFF.

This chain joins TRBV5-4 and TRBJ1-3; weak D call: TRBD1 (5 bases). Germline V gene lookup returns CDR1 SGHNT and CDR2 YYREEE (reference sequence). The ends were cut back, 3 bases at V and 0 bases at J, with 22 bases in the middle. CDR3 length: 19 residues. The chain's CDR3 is CASSSARAVGASSGNTIYF. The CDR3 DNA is TGTGCCAGCAGCTCTGCACGTGCAGTCGGGGCGAGCTCTGGAAACACCATATATTTT.

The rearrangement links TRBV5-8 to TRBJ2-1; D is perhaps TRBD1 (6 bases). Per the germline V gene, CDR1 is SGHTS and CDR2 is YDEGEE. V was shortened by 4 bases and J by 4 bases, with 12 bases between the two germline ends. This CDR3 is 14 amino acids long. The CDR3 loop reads CASSAHTGYNEQFF. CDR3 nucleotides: TGTGCCAGCAGCGCGCACACAGGGTACAATGAGCAGTTCTTC.

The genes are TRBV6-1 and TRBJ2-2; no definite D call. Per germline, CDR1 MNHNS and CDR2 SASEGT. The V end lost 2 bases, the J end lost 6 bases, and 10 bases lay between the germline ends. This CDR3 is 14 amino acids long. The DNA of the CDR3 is TGTGCCAGCAGTGAAACTACGCAGGCCGGGGAGCTGTTTTTT. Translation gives CASSETTQAGELFF.

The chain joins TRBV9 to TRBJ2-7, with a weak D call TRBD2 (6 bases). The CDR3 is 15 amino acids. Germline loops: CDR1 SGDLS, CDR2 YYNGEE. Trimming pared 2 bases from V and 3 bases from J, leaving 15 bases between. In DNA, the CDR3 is TGTGCCAGCAGCGTCGGATCGGGACTGATCTACGAGCAGTACTTC. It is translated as CASSVGSGLIYEQYF.

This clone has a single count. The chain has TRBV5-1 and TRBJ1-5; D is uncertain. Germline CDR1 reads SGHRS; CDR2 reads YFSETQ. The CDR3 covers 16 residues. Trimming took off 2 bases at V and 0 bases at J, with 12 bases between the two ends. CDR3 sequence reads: CASSFHLGNSNQPQHF. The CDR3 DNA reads TGCGCCAGCAGCTTCCATCTGGGAAATAGCAATCAGCCCCAGCATTTT.

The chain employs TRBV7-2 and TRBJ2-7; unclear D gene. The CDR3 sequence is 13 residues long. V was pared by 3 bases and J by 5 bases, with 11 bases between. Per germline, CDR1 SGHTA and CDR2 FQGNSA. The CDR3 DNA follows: TGTGCCAGCAGCTTGGGTCAGTTTAACGAGCAGTACTTC. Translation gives CASSLGQFNEQYF.

The CDR3 sequence is CASTGQGVSEAFF. CDR3 sequence (DNA): TGTGCCAGCACCGGACAGGGAGTATCTGAAGCTTTCTTT. The chain has TRBV27 and TRBJ1-1, with TRBD1 matching over 8 bases. From germline, CDR1 is MNHEY and CDR2 SMNVEV (reference sequence). This CDR3 has 13 amino acids. With 7 bases clipped from V and 6 bases from J, the junction kept 7 bases outside the gene matches.

The CDR3 reads CSVRDGITDTQYF. The CDR3 region has the DNA TGCAGCGTTCGGGACGGGATCACAGATACGCAGTATTTT. The chain has TRBV29-1 and TRBJ2-3; D possibly matches TRBD1 or TRBD2 (5 bases each). Trimming pared 5 bases from V and 2 bases from J, leaving 11 bases between. CDR1 SQVTM and CDR2 ANQGSEA come from the germline V gene. The CDR3 totals 13 residues.